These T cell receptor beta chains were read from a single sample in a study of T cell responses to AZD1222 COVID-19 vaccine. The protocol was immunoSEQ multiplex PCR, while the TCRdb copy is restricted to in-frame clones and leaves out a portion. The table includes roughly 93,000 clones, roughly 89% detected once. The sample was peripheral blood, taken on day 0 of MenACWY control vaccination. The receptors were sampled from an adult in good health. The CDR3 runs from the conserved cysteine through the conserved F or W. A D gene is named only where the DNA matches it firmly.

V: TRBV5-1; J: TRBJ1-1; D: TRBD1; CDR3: CASSFGQGGTEAFF
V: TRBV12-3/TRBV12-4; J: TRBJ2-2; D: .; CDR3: CASSLRRTGELFF
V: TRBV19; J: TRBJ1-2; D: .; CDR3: CASSIRDLNYGYTF
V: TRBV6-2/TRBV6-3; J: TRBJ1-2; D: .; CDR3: CASSPRAGRGYTF
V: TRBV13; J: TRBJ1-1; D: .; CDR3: CASSLDGSEAFF
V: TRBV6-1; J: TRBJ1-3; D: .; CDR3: CASSEIRTRGNTIYF
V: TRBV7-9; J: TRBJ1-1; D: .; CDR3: CASSSPPNTEAFF
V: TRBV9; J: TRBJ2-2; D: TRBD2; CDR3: CASSRTSGGFTGELFF
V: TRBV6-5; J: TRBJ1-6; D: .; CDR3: CASSYLGEPYNSPLHF
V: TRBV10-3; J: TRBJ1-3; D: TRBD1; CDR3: CATRAMKGQGLATIYF
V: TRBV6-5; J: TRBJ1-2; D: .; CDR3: CASRATGNYGYTF
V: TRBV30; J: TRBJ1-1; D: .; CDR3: CAWSEGWGRNTEAFF
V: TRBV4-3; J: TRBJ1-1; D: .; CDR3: CASSQAQVFGTEAFF
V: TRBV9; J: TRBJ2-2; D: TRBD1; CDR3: CASSKWTGLNTGELFF
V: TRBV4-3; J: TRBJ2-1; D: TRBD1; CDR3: CASSQPGQGYLEQFF
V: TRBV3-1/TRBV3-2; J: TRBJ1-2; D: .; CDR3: CASSQARAGGYTF
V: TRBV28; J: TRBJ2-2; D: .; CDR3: CASSFPSEGTGELFF
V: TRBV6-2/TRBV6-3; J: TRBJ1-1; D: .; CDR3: CASSYIGRPEAFF
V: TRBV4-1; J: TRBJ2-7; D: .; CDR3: CASSPLTGSPYEQYF
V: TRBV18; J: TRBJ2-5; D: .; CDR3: CASSPGETQYF
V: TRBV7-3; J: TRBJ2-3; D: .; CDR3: CASSLVGPDTQYF
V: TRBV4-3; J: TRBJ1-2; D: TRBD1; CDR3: CASSQDRYVDRGGYGYTF
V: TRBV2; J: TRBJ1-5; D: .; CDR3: CASTAETNQPQHF
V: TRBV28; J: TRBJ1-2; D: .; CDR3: CASFTGSGYTF
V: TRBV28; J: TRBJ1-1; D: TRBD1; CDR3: CASTRQGTEAFF
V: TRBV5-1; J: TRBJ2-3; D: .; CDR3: CASSLGPGSYKDTQYF
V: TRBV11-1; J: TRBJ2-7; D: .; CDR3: CASSLNPIRDQQYF
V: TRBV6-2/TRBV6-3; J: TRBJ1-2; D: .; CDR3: CASSYLGARDGYTF
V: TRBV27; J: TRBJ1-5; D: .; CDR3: CASSPRIGNQPQHF
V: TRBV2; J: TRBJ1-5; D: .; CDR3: CASLAQGGREPQHF
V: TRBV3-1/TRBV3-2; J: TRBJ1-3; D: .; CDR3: CASSRAADIPGNTIYF
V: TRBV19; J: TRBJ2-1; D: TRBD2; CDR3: CASSMTPGLAGGRYNEQFF
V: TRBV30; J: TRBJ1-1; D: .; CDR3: CARTRGDAEAFF
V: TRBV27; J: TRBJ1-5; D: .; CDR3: CASSIGRDQPQHF
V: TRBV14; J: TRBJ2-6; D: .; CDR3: CASSQASGANVLTF
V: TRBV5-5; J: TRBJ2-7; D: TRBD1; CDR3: CASTRDRGDYEQYF
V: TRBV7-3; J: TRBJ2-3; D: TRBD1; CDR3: CASSWADRETDTQYF
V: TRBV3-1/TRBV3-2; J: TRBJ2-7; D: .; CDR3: CASSQVLLGGNYEQYF
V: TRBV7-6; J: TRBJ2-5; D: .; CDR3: CASSFAETQYF
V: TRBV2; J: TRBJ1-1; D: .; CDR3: CASSEAAGRTEAFF
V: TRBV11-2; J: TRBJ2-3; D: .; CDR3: CASSPNYLSDADTQYF
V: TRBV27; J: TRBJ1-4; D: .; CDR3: CASSLTAREKLFF
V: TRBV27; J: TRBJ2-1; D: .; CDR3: CASSLRKSSYNEQFF
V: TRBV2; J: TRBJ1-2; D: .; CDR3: CASRTRYGYTF
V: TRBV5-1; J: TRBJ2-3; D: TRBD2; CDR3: CASSSKWTSGAGDTQYF
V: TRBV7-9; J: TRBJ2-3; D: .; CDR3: CASSSRGGTDTQYF
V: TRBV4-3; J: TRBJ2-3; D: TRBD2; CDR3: CASSQDYKRGGDTQYF
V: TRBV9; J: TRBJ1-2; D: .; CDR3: CASSVDVGNYGYTF
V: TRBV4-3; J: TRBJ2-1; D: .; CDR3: CASSQGQGINNEQFF
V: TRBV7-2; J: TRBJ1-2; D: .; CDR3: CASSLIVLGPSNYGYTF